This passage covers 24 T cell receptor beta chains from one sample sequenced in a study of shared clonotypes between healthy human individuals (dated by TCRdb to about 2020). CD8 naive samples consisted of CD45RO-negative cells that were positively selected for CCR7, yielding a CD45RA+CCR7+ population without TemRA cells. Libraries were made using the immunoSEQ multiplex PCR assay. The clones in this table, taken by TCRdb from immuneACCESS, are in-frame only. Not every clone is retained; where verified, under half of the shortfall comes from an unresolved V gene, and the cause of the rest is unknown. This sample has roughly 2.1 million clones in its table, and approximately 94% of those were observed once. Together, the top ten hold 1.7% of the sample. What was sequenced was naive CD8+ T cells from PBMCs. The sample's cell subset or site, from its label and the paper: CD45RA+CCR7+. Every receptor here comes from a man between 18 and 29 years old in good health. Some clones in this sample may be carry-over from other donors' samples.

A single count supports this clone. Additional DNA sequences in this sample encode the identical CDR3. The V call is TRBV27, the J call TRBJ1-2; D not certain. Trimming stripped 5 bases from V and 0 bases from J, with 7 bases between. This CDR3 is 13 amino acids long. The germline CDR1 and CDR2 sequences are MNHEY and SMNVEV (reference sequence). The CDR3 sequence: CASSLSPNYGYTF. CDR3 DNA sequence: TGTGCCAGCAGTCTCAGTCCTAACTATGGCTACACCTTC.

This clone was observed once. At the DNA level, this CDR3 is encoded by other sequences in the same sample as well. The chain employs TRBV2 and TRBJ2-6; D unclear. From germline, CDR1 is SNHLY and CDR2 FYNNEI. The ends were cut back, 6 bases at V and 0 bases at J, with 6 bases in the middle. The CDR3 totals 14 residues. This chain's CDR3 is CASSLGSGANVLTF. The CDR3 bases are TGTGCCAGCAGCCTAGGCTCTGGGGCCAACGTCCTGACTTTC.

The chain links TRBV10-3 to TRBJ2-6, with D perhaps TRBD1 (5 bases). CDR1 is ENHRY and CDR2 is SYGVKD in the germline V gene. The length of the CDR3 is 16 residues. Trimming took off 0 bases at V and 2 bases at J, with 8 bases between the two ends. The CDR3 spells CAISESGAAGANVLTF. In DNA form, the CDR3 reads TGTGCCATCAGTGAGTCAGGGGCGGCTGGGGCCAACGTCCTGACTTTC.

The chain joins TRBV4-2 to TRBJ2-3, with D perhaps TRBD1 (6 bases). Trimming removed 2 bases from V and 6 bases from J, with 15 bases in between. CDR3 size: 15 residues. Germline values: CDR1 LGHNA, CDR2 YNFKEQ. The CDR3 reads CASSQIAGVSDTQYF. CDR3 DNA sequence: TGTGCCAGCAGCCAAATCGCAGGGGTTTCGGATACGCAGTATTTT.

The gene calls are TRBV7-9 and TRBJ1-1; D is ambiguous. Germline V CDR1 and CDR2: SEHNR, FQNEAQ (reference sequence). Trimming shortened V by 3 bases and J by 8 bases, and 10 bases separated the two germline ends. The CDR3 is made up of 12 amino acids. CDR3 amino acids: CASSLGKIEAFF. The CDR3, as DNA: TGTGCCAGCAGCTTGGGAAAGATCGAAGCTTTCTTT.

The chain recombines TRBV7-7 with TRBJ1-1; D unresolved. This CDR3 is 12 amino acids long. Trimming took off 5 bases at V and 10 bases at J, with 14 bases between the two ends. Germline V gene lookup returns CDR1 SSHAT and CDR2 FNYEAQ (reference sequence). The CDR3 coding sequence is TGTGCCAGCAGCCCCATAGTGCAAGGAGCTTTCTTT. Encoded protein: CASSPIVQGAFF.

A remark on this clone: The same CDR3 can be traced to other DNA sequences in this sample. The chain joins TRBV9 to TRBJ2-7; TRBD2 matches 8 bases. Germline CDR1 reads SGDLS; CDR2 reads YYNGEE. The CDR3 is 15 residues long. V lost 0 bases and J lost 2; bases outside the gene matches: 4. CDR3 sequence (DNA): TGTGCCAGCAGCGTAGGCGGGGGGCCACCCTACGAGCAGTACTTC. Translation gives CASSVGGGPPYEQYF.

The rearrangement links TRBV27 to TRBJ2-1; tentatively, D is TRBD2 (5 bases). The CDR3 runs 11 residues. V was clipped by 7 bases and J by 5 bases, with 6 bases between them. Germline CDR1 is MNHEY and CDR2 is SMNVEV (reference sequence). CDR3: CASTRDNEQFF. The CDR3 bases are TGTGCCAGCACGCGGGACAATGAGCAGTTCTTC.

The genes are TRBV5-6 and TRBJ1-2; D gene unclear. The CDR3 sequence is 15 residues long. Trimming left V 4 bases short and J 8 bases short, with 21 bases between. The V gene's germline CDR1 is SGHDT and CDR2 YYEEEE. The chain's CDR3 is CASSRRPMGLDGYTF. The CDR3, as DNA: TGTGCCAGCAGCCGCAGACCGATGGGATTGGACGGCTACACCTTC.

The V and J genes are TRBV5-1 and TRBJ2-5; 8 nucleotides align to TRBD1. Losses at the gene ends were 5 bases for V and 5 bases for J; bases not matched to a gene: 8. In germline, CDR1 is SGHRS, CDR2 YFSETQ. CDR3 length equals 14 residues. This CDR3 is CASRGQGAWETQYF. In nucleotides, the CDR3 is TGCGCCAGCAGGGGTCAGGGGGCGTGGGAGACCCAGTACTTC.

The rearrangement links TRBV7-3 to TRBJ2-7, with D tentatively TRBD2 (5 bases). V lost 3 bases to trimming and J lost 1 base, with 7 bases between them. CDR1 is SGHTA, CDR2 FQGTGA, per germline. The CDR3 length is 13 residues. The CDR3 nucleotides are TGTGCCAGCAGCTTGGGAGAGTCCTACGAGCAGTACTTC. It translates to CASSLGESYEQYF.

The chain uses TRBV30 and TRBJ2-7; no clear D. V was shortened by 0 bases and J by 0 bases, with 24 bases between the two germline ends. CDR3 size: 19 residues. Germline values: CDR1 GTSNPN, CDR2 SVGIG (reference sequence). The CDR3 loop is CAWSVPSLQSGLISYEQYF. CDR3 DNA sequence: TGTGCCTGGAGTGTACCCTCCTTACAGTCGGGCCTAATCTCCTACGAGCAGTACTTC.

The sample holds one count of this clone. The chain uses TRBV18 and TRBJ1-1; D not resolved. V lost 6 bases to trimming and J lost 0 bases, with 8 bases between them. Germline loops: CDR1 KGHSH, CDR2 LQKENI. This CDR3 has 13 amino acids. The CDR3 coding sequence is TGTGCCAGCTCCTACAGCATGAACACTGAAGCTTTCTTT. Translated, it gives CASSYSMNTEAFF. Full variable domain (remainder filled in from reference TRBV18 and TRBJ1-1): NAGVMQNPRHLVRRRGQEARLRCSPMKGHSHVYWYRQLPEEGLKFMVYLQKENIIDESGMPKERFSAEFPKEGPSILRIQQVVRGDSAAYFCASSYSMNTEAFFGQGTRLTVV.

V is TRBV9 and J is TRBJ1-1; 7 bases are a match to TRBD1. The length of the CDR3 is 14 residues. Germline CDR1 SGDLS, CDR2 YYNGEE. The J segment lost 4 bases and the V segment lost 1 base, leaving 4 bases of the junction unmatched. CDR3 in amino acids: CASSVWAGGTEAFF. The CDR3 region has the DNA TGTGCCAGCAGCGTATGGGCAGGGGGCACTGAAGCTTTCTTT. The whole variable domain, filled in from reference TRBV9 and TRBJ1-1, reads DSGVTQTPKHLITATGQRVTLRCSPRSGDLSVYWYQQSLDQGLQFLIQYYNGEERAKGNILERFSAQQFPDLHSELNLSSLELGDSALYFCASSVWAGGTEAFFGQGTRLTVV.

The V gene is TRBV7-2, the J gene TRBJ2-3; D might be TRBD2 (6 bases). V gave up 5 bases and J gave up 2 bases, with 20 bases separating them. This CDR3 contains 17 residues. CDR1 and CDR2 (germline): SGHTA, FQGNSA. The CDR3 loop reads CASSPTRPAGYTDTQYF. For the CDR3, the DNA is TGTGCCAGCAGCCCGACTCGGCCGGCGGGATACACAGATACGCAGTATTTT.

The rearrangement links TRBV6-1 to TRBJ2-4; D perhaps matches TRBD1 (6 bases). The CDR3 consists of 15 residues. Trimming shortened V by 6 bases and J by 1 base, and 13 bases separated the two germline ends. Germline V lookup: CDR1 MNHNS, CDR2 SASEGT. The CDR3 sequence is CASSLQGLAKNIQYF. In DNA form, the CDR3 reads TGTGCCAGCAGCCTGCAGGGGCTGGCCAAAAACATTCAGTACTTC.

The chain recombines TRBV27 with TRBJ1-1; D ambiguous. CDR3 length equals 13 residues. Between the trimmed V and J ends, which lost 7 bases and 5 bases, there was a span of 14 bases. Germline CDR1 reads MNHEY; CDR2 reads SMNVEV (reference sequence). The CDR3 protein is CASTPFGRTEAFF. For the CDR3, the DNA is TGTGCCAGCACTCCCTTCGGGAGGACTGAAGCTTTCTTT.

The genes are TRBV4-2 and TRBJ2-1; D is unclear. V lost 1 base to trimming and J lost 5 bases, with 15 bases between them. Per germline, CDR1 LGHNA and CDR2 YNFKEQ. The CDR3 sequence is 16 residues long. The CDR3 DNA reads as TGTGCCAGCAGCCAAGTGGCTTTTGCGGAGCACAATGAGCAGTTCTTC. It encodes CASSQVAFAEHNEQFF.

This clone was found a few times. Other DNA variants within this sample encode the same CDR3. The gene calls are TRBV27 and TRBJ2-3; D not resolved. V was shortened by 0 bases and J by 0 bases, with 1 base between the two germline ends. This CDR3 region has 13 residues. Germline loops: CDR1 MNHEY, CDR2 SMNVEV (reference sequence). CDR3 coding DNA: TGTGCCAGCAGTTTATCTAGCACAGATACGCAGTATTTT. Protein product: CASSLSSTDTQYF.

This chain links TRBV11-2 with TRBJ2-1, with TRBD1 identical over 10 bases. CDR3 length: 18 amino acids. V shed 1 base and J 6 bases; nucleotides not matched to a gene: 12. CDR1 and CDR2 from the germline V gene are SGHAT and FQNNGV. CDR3 nucleotide sequence: TGTGCCAGCAGCTTAGCCGCGACAGGGGGCGATAGGTCCAATGAGCAGTTCTTC. Translating it yields CASSLAATGGDRSNEQFF.

The CDR3 here is CASSVGLKHEQYF. The CDR3 region has the DNA TGTGCCAGCAGCGTAGGCCTAAAACACGAGCAGTACTTC. The gene calls are TRBV9 and TRBJ2-7; no definite D call. The CDR3 has 13 amino acids. Trimming left V 0 bases short and J 5 bases short, with 9 bases between. Germline V gives CDR1 SGDLS, CDR2 YYNGEE.

The chain carries TRBV15 and TRBJ1-5; D call uncertain. Germline CDR1 is LNHNV and CDR2 is YYDKDF (reference sequence). The CDR3 runs to 15 residues. Trimming pared 1 base from V and 4 bases from J, leaving 11 bases between. CDR3 in amino acids: CATSRATDRNQPQHF. The CDR3 region has the DNA TGTGCCACCAGCAGAGCTACCGATCGGAATCAGCCCCAGCATTTT.

The chain carries TRBV10-3 and TRBJ2-1; D is uncertain. Germline V lookup: CDR1 ENHRY, CDR2 SYGVKD. V dropped 9 bases and J dropped 2 bases, with 11 bases sitting between them. This CDR3 comprises 13 residues. Here the CDR3 DNA reads TGTGCCATATGGGGTGGGACCTACAATGAGCAGTTCTTC. Residues: CAIWGGTYNEQFF.

With respect to this clone: The identical CDR3 is also encoded by other nucleotide sequences in the sample. The V and J genes are TRBV6-5 and TRBJ2-7, with TRBD1 identical over 8 bases. The CDR3 loop spans 14 amino acids. V lost 2 bases, J lost 3 bases, and 3 bases stayed unmatched. Germline assignment: CDR1 MNHEY and CDR2 SVGAGI. CDR3 protein: CASSYGQGIYEQYF. CDR3 in DNA: TGTGCCAGCAGTTACGGACAGGGTATCTACGAGCAGTACTTC.